This T cell receptor beta chain was retrieved from a study of CD8+ T cells in alopecia areata. V shed 1 base and J shed 1 base, with 7 bases lying between them. Per germline, CDR1 SEHNR and CDR2 FQNEAQ (reference sequence). CDR3 size: 14 residues. Extracted RNA was reverse transcribed, and the resulting cDNA served as sequencing template. This table comes from immunoSEQ multiplex PCR, and its TCRdb copy is limited to in-frame clones, with some not included. The sample records about 200,000 clones, roughly 56% being singletons. This TCR came from a human donor in good health. The chain has TRBV7-9 and TRBJ1-1, with D uncertain. The specimen was CD8+ T cells sorted from blood. Written as DNA, the CDR3 is TGTGCCAGCAGCTTAGGGTTAGGGAACACTGAAGCTTTCTTT. It yields the protein CASSLGLGNTEAFF.